This T cell receptor (beta chain) was captured by sequencing in a study of neurological immune-mediated disorders. TCRdb reprocessed the 5' RACE reads via MiXCR and lists one record per CDR3 protein. Of around 60,000 distinct CDR3 sequences in the sample, roughly 3.5% were seen once. Preparation of the unsorted libraries drew on 2 million PBMCs stored at -80 C. This clonotype was picked up many times. The germline V gene has CDR1 SGHRS and CDR2 YFSETQ. The ends were cut back, 0 bases at V and 4 bases at J, with 13 bases in the middle. There are 15 residues in the CDR3. The chain recombines TRBV5-1 with TRBJ1-2; no definite D call. The source of this sequence is an older woman with multiple sclerosis. Sequencing was performed on PBMCs. The CDR3 reads CASSLGAGGGYGYTF. The CDR3, as DNA: TGCGCCAGCAGCTTGGGGGCAGGCGGAGGCTATGGCTACACCTTC.